Detailed here is one TCR beta chain. What it binds is not known. Its ends do not fully match the called genes, so a read error is possible. The CDR3 has 14 residues. In germline, CDR1 is MNHNS, CDR2 SASEGT. MiXCR was run by TCRdb on the PCR reads, yielding one entry per CDR3 protein. Of roughly 15,000 distinct CDR3 sequences listed, about three fifths were seen once; the top ten hold nearly 55%. This sample is drawn from a study of esophageal squamous cell carcinoma under preoperative chemotherapy. Study-wide results and limits: Peripheral T cells migrating into the tumor appeared to partly supply post-treatment tumor-infiltrating lymphocytes. Peripheral T cells showed a significant TCR diversity increase after chemotherapy, unlike tumor-infiltrating lymphocytes. Paclitaxel-nedaplatin therapy caused immediate, substantial clonotype frequency changes.

As for time point: before preoperative PTX-NDP chemotherapy. Before surgery, patients were given preoperative paclitaxel-nedaplatin chemotherapy. The source is a human donor with esophageal squamous cell carcinoma. The donor label of this sample is uncertain. This sequence joins TRBV6-1 and TRBJ2-1; no clear D. Matching the DNA end better, TRBJ2-2 makes the J call doubtful. The sample here was taken from a patient given preoperative chemotherapy. CDR3 nucleotide sequence: TGTGCCAGCAGGGCCCGGGCGAAAGCCGGTGAGCTGTTTTTT. Its translation: CASRARAKAGELFF.